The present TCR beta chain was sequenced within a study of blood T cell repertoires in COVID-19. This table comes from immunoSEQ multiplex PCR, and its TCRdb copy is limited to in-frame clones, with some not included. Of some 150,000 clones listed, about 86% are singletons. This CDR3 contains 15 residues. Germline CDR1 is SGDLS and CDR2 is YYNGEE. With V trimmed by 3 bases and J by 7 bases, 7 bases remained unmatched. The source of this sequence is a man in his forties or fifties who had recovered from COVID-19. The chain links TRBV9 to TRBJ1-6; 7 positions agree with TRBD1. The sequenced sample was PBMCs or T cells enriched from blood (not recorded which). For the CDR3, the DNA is TGTGCCAGCAGCGGACGACAGGGCCACAATTCACCCCTCCACTTT. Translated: CASSGRQGHNSPLHF. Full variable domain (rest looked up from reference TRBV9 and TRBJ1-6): DSGVTQTPKHLITATGQRVTLRCSPRSGDLSVYWYQQSLDQGLQFLIQYYNGEERAKGNILERFSAQQFPDLHSELNLSSLELGDSALYFCASSGRQGHNSPLHFGNGTRLTVT.